The present TCR beta chain was sequenced within a study of blood T cell repertoires in COVID-19. This clone was recorded only once. TCRdb's copy holds only in-frame clones and misses some; the assay was immunoSEQ multiplex PCR. The sample lists roughly 200,000 clones, around 89% seen once, with roughly 1.2% in the top ten. J lost 7 bases, V lost 4 bases, and 2 bases had no gene match. The CDR3 totals 14 residues. The germline V gene has CDR1 SGHNT and CDR2 YYREEE (reference sequence). This chain connects TRBV5-4 to TRBJ2-1, with 13 bases aligning to TRBD2. The sample was PBMCs or T cells enriched from blood (not recorded which). The clonotype comes from a man aged 30-40 years who had recovered from COVID-19. CDR3 in DNA: TGTGCCAGCAGCCAGACTAGCGGGGGGAATGAGCAGTTCTTC. Residues: CASSQTSGGNEQFF.